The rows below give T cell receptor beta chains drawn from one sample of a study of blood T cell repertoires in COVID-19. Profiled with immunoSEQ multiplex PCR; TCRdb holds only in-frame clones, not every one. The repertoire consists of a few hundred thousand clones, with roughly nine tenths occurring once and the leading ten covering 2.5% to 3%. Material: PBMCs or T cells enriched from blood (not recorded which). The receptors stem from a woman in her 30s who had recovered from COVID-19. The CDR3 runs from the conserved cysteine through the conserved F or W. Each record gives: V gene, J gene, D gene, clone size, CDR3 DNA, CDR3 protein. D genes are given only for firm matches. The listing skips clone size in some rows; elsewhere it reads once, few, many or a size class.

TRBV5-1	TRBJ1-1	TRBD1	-	TGCGCCAGCAGCACTGGGACAGGTCCTGAAGCTTTCTTT	CASSTGTGPEAFF
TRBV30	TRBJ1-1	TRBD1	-	TGTGCCTGGAGTCCGTCCGGGACAGTGAACACTGAAGCTTTCTTT	CAWSPSGTVNTEAFF
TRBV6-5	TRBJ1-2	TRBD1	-	TGTGCCAGCAGTTACTCGAAGGGGGCCCGTGGCTACACCTTC	CASSYSKGARGYTF
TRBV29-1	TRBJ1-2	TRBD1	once	TGCAGCGTAGGGCAGGGGGTTGGCTACACCTTC	CSVGQGVGYTF
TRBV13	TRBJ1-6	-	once	TGTGCCAGCAGCTTAGCCACAGGGATCAATTCACCCCTCCACTTT	CASSLATGINSPLHF
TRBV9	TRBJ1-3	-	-	TGTGCCAGCAGCGTAGCTCTAGAAACTGGAAACACCATATATTTT	CASSVALETGNTIYF
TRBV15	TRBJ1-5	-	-	TGTGCCACCAGCAGAGATGGCCGCAATCAGCCCCAGCATTTT	CATSRDGRNQPQHF
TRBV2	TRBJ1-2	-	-	TGTGCCAGCAAGGGAGACCATAACTATGGCTACACCTTC	CASKGDHNYGYTF
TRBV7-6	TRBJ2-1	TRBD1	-	TGTGCCAGCAGCTACTCCGGGACAGCTAACGATGAGCAGTTCTTC	CASSYSGTANDEQFF
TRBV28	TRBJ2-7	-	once	TGTGCCACGACAGTCGCCACTCCACTCTACGAGCAGTACTTC	CATTVATPLYEQYF
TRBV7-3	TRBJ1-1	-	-	TGTGCCAGCAGCTTAATCCGGGATACTGAAGCTTTCTTT	CASSLIRDTEAFF
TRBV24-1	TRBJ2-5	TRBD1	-	TGTGCCACCAAACAGGGGGCCACCTCCCAGTACTTC	CATKQGATSQYF
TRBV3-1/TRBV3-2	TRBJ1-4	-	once	TGTGCCAGCAGCGACACAGGGCCTAATGAAAAACTGTTTTTT	CASSDTGPNEKLFF
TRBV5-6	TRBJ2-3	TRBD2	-	TGTGCCAGCAGCACCACCCTAGCGGGGGGGACAGATACGCAGTATTTT	CASSTTLAGGTDTQYF
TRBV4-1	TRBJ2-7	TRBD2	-	TGCGCCAGCAGCCAAGAAGGCACTAGCGGGAGGCCCGGTTACGAGCAGTACTTC	CASSQEGTSGRPGYEQYF
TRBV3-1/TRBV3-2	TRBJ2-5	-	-	TGTGCCAGCAGCCAAGACGGGGGGCAGGAGACCCAGTACTTC	CASSQDGGQETQYF
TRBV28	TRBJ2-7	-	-	TGTGCCAGCAGGGAGACAGGTTCCTCCTACGAGCAGTACTTC	CASRETGSSYEQYF